The 22 T cell receptor beta chains reported below all come from one sample, sequenced in a study of CD8+CD57+ T cells in acquired aplastic anemia. CDR3 and TCR beta VDJ profiling relied on genomic DNA as the template. Each CDR3 protein gets one entry after TCRdb re-called the reads with MiXCR. The sample records 350,000 to 450,000 distinct CDR3 sequences, around 72% being singletons. Sequencing used sorted CD4+, CD8+, or CD8+CD57+ T cells (not recorded which) from PBMCs. The source is a human donor in good health, serving as a control.

The table lists this clonotype with many counts. The CDR3 bases are TGTGCCTGGAGTTTGGGGACAACTAATGAAAAACTGTTTTTT. Residues: CAWSLGTTNEKLFF. The V call is TRBV30, the J call TRBJ1-4; no clear D. Germline V gene lookup returns CDR1 GTSNPN and CDR2 SVGIG (reference sequence). The CDR3 contains 14 residues. V was shortened by 2 bases and J by 0 bases, with 7 bases between the two germline ends.

This chain joins TRBV7-9 and TRBJ1-2; D unclear. The CDR3 length is 15 residues. Germline CDR1 is SEHNR and CDR2 is FQNEAQ (reference sequence). The V end was cut by 8 bases, the J end by 14 bases, with 30 bases between. The chain's CDR3 is CASYSAGTLGYAVTF. The CDR3 DNA reads TGTGCCAGCTATAGTGCTGGCACCTTGGGCTACGCAGTAACCTTC. Using reference TRBV7-9 and TRBJ1-2 for the parts outside the CDR3, the full variable domain is DTGVSQNPRHKITKRGQNVTFRCDPISEHNRLYWYRQTLGQGPEFLTYFQNEAQLEKSRLLSDRFSAERPKGSFSTLEIQRTEQGDSAMYLCASYSAGTLGYAVTFGSGTRLTVV.

Concerning this clonotype itself: One end of the junction does not line up with germline, which may come from a read error. The chain employs TRBV7-2 and TRBJ2-5; D ambiguous. CDR1 and CDR2 from the germline V gene are SGHTA and FQGNSA. This CDR3 has 15 amino acids. CDR3 sequence (DNA): TGCGCCAGCAGCTTGGAGACCCGGGCCGAGCAGTACTTCTACTTC. Translation: CASSLETRAEQYFYF.

In this sample, this clonotype turned up a few times. The rearrangement uses TRBV10-3 and TRBJ1-5; D gene unclear. The V gene lost 3 bases and the J gene lost 5 bases, with 5 bases spanning the gap. The CDR3 contains 12 residues. Germline CDR1 and CDR2: ENHRY and SYGVKD. The CDR3 is CAISEGDQPQHF. For the CDR3, the DNA is TGTGCCATCAGTGAAGGAGATCAGCCCCAGCATTTT.

This clonotype was detected only a few times. The chain joins TRBV15 to TRBJ1-5; 7 nucleotides agree with TRBD1. Germline V gives CDR1 LNHNV, CDR2 YYDKDF (reference sequence). V lost 1 base and J lost 1; bases outside the gene matches: 1. The CDR3 loop spans 15 amino acids. The CDR3 region has the DNA TGTGCCACCAGCAGAGGACAGGGAAGCAATCAGCCCCAGCATTTT. The encoded protein is CATSRGQGSNQPQHF.

The chain combines TRBV7-2 with TRBJ1-1, with 9 bases fitting TRBD1. V shed 6 bases and J 11 bases; nucleotides not matched to a gene: 19. CDR3 length: 16 residues. CDR1 is SGHTA, CDR2 FQGNSA, per germline. In nucleotides, the CDR3 is TGTGCCAGCAGACCGCCGGGACAGGGACCTGTATCTGTCGCTTTCTTT. As protein: CASRPPGQGPVSVAFF. Combining the CDR3 with reference TRBV7-2 and TRBJ1-1 gives the whole variable domain GAGVSQSPSNKVTEKGKDVELRCDPISGHTALYWYRQSLGQGLEFLIYFQGNSAPDKSGLPSDRFSAERTGGSVSTLTIQRTQQEDSAVYLCASRPPGQGPVSVAFFGQGTRLTVV.

The chain uses TRBV20-1 and TRBJ1-2; TRBD1 matches at 8 bases. Germline V gives CDR1 DFQATT, CDR2 SNEGSKA (reference sequence). The CDR3 length is 12 residues. The junction had 11 bases not matched to a gene; V was cut back by 5 bases and J by 12 bases. CDR3 DNA sequence: TGCAGTGCTCAAGGACAGGGAGAGTGGGACACCTTC. It translates to CSAQGQGEWDTF.

This clonotype has a count of ten or more. V and J are TRBV5-1 and TRBJ2-7; TRBD1 aligns across 11 bases. CDR3 length: 16 amino acids. Germline loops: CDR1 SGHRS, CDR2 YFSETQ. V gave up 4 bases and J gave up 3 bases; unmatched junction bases: 9. Here the CDR3 reads CASSPIGTGGGYEQYF. CDR3 sequence (DNA): TGCGCCAGCAGCCCCATTGGGACAGGGGGTGGCTACGAGCAGTACTTC. The full variable domain, in which reference TRBV5-1 and TRBJ2-7 provide the parts outside the CDR3, is KAGVTQTPRYLIKTRGQQVTLSCSPISGHRSVSWYQQTPGQGLQFLFEYFSETQRNKGNFPGRFSGRQFSNSRSEMNVSTLELGDSALYLCASSPIGTGGGYEQYFGPGTRLTVT.

This clonotype appeared many times. This chain uses TRBV6-1 with TRBJ2-7; 8 bases line up with TRBD2. This CDR3 comprises 14 residues. Germline V lookup: CDR1 MNHNS, CDR2 SASEGT. V lost 6 bases to trimming and J lost 5 bases; unmatched junction nucleotides: 9. CDR3 in amino acids: CASSPTTSVNEQYF. DNA of the CDR3: TGTGCCAGCAGCCCCACGACTAGCGTCAACGAGCAGTACTTC.

The chain links TRBV5-4 to TRBJ1-6; 9 bases are shared with TRBD1. This CDR3 spans 17 amino acids. The trim removed 4 bases at V and 9 bases at J, leaving 14 bases unmatched. Germline V CDR1 and CDR2: SGHNT, YYREEE (reference sequence). CDR3 sequence: CASSLWTGEKKGSPLHF. The CDR3 region has the DNA TGTGCCAGCAGCCTGTGGACAGGGGAGAAAAAGGGTTCACCCCTCCACTTT.

This sequence joins TRBV19 and TRBJ1-1; TRBD1 is a possible D gene (5 bases). V lost 3 bases and J lost 11, with 16 bases in between. Germline lookup yields CDR1 LNHDA and CDR2 SQIVND (reference sequence). The CDR3 runs 13 residues. CDR3: CASSILVQRDAFF. In nucleotides, the CDR3 is TGTGCCAGTAGTATTTTGGTACAGAGGGACGCTTTCTTT.

This clonotype has ten or more counts. The rearrangement uses TRBV6-5 and TRBJ1-5; no clear D. The length of the CDR3 is 14 residues. The germline V gene has CDR1 MNHEY and CDR2 SVGAGI. V was shortened by 6 bases and J by 0 bases, with 9 bases between the two germline ends. The CDR3 loop reads CASRDRNSNQPQHF. CDR3 nucleotide sequence: TGTGCCAGCAGGGACCGGAATAGCAATCAGCCCCAGCATTTT.

As regards this clonotype: The conserved phenylalanine or tryptophan is not found at the CDR3 terminus, so this likely reflects a read error. The limits of the CDR3 on the DNA are not certain, so only TCRdb's listed CDR3 is given. The CDR3 protein is CASTPGWATTRHKHL. The chain employs TRBV19 and TRBJ1-5. The CDR3 region is 15 residues in length, termini included. Germline values: CDR1 LNHDA, CDR2 SQIVND (reference sequence).

This clonotype was seen many times. This may be a read error: a much more frequent sequence differs by one nucleotide. V and J are TRBV7-7 and TRBJ2-7; no clear D. The CDR3 totals 12 residues. The V gene's germline CDR1 is SSHAT and CDR2 FNYEAQ (reference sequence). V was cut by 6 bases and J by 7 bases, with 13 bases left in between. The CDR3 sequence is CASRKMRPEQYF. The CDR3 DNA reads as TGTGCCAGCAGGAAGATGAGACCAGAGCAGTACTTC.

This clonotype was picked up a small number of times. The rearrangement uses TRBV15 and TRBJ2-7, with 8 bases identical to TRBD1. Germline CDR1 is LNHNV and CDR2 is YYDKDF (reference sequence). The CDR3 loop spans 14 amino acids. The junction had 13 bases not matched to a gene; V was cut back by 11 bases and J by 4 bases. CDR3 DNA sequence: TGTGCCCCACCCAGCGGACAGGGTGGATACGAGCAGTACTTC. Residues: CAPPSGQGGYEQYF.

Comment on this clonotype: A much larger clone differs from this one at a single base, so this may be a read error. The conserved phenylalanine or tryptophan is not found at the CDR3 terminus, so this likely reflects a read error. The V call is TRBV14, the J call TRBJ1-1; D is perhaps TRBD1 (6 bases). The CDR3 is 15 amino acids. Germline CDR1 and CDR2: SGHDN and FVKESK. V shed 1 base and J shed 10 bases, with 19 bases lying between them. CDR3 sequence reads: CASSQGPLRGWGAFS. The CDR3 DNA reads TGTGCCAGCAGCCAAGGCCCCCTCAGGGGCTGGGGAGCTTTCTCT.

Comments on this clonotype: One end of the junction fails to match germline, which may point to a read error. The rearrangement joins TRBV7-6 to TRBJ2-5; D gene uncertain. Germline V gene sequence: CDR1 SGHVS, CDR2 FNYEAQ. The CDR3 length is 18 residues. The CDR3 DNA reads as TGTGGCAGCAGCTCTAACCCGAGAAACAATGCCCCCCGGGAGACCCAGTACTTC. Encoded protein: CGSSSNPRNNAPRETQYF.

The chain links TRBV11-2 to TRBJ2-7, with D hard to call. Per the germline V gene, CDR1 is SGHAT and CDR2 is FQNNGV. The CDR3 spans 14 residues. V gave up 2 bases and J gave up 3 bases, with 11 bases separating them. The CDR3 is CASSLTYELYEQYF. CDR3 nucleotide sequence: TGTGCCAGCAGCTTAACGTACGAGCTCTACGAGCAGTACTTC.

This chain uses TRBV7-2 with TRBJ1-6, with D possibly TRBD1 on 5 matching bases. The CDR3 spans 13 residues. CDR1 is SGHTA, CDR2 FQGNSA, per germline. Deletions cut 4 bases from V and 13 bases from J, with 14 bases between. This chain's CDR3 is CASSSKGDAPLHF. DNA for the CDR3: TGTGCCAGCAGCTCCAAAGGGGATGCTCCCCTCCACTTT.

This clonotype was seen at least ten times. CDR3 coding DNA: TGCGCCAGCAGCCAAGATCACGGTAATGAGCAGTTCTTC. It encodes CASSQDHGNEQFF. The chain uses TRBV4-3 and TRBJ2-1; D is ambiguous. This CDR3 has 13 amino acids. Germline V lookup: CDR1 LGHNA, CDR2 YSLEER. V lost 0 bases, J lost 7 bases, and 7 bases lay in between.

The chain links TRBV9 to TRBJ1-2, with D hard to call. This CDR3 has 15 residues. Germline V gene lookup returns CDR1 SGDLS and CDR2 YYNGEE. The ends were cut back, 3 bases at V and 11 bases at J, with 23 bases in the middle. Here the CDR3 DNA reads TGTGCCAGCAGCGATAAAGGCGGACCCTACGAGCAGTACACCTTC. Translation gives CASSDKGGPYEQYTF.

A word on this clonotype: Compared with germline, one end of the junction differs, possibly owing to a read error. The CDR3 region is CASPGDEETQYF. In DNA, the CDR3 is TGCGCCAGCCCCGGGGACGAAGAGACCCAGTACTTC. The V and J genes are TRBV5-8 and TRBJ2-5; D might be TRBD1 or TRBD2, each matching 5 bases. The CDR3 contains 12 residues. In germline, CDR1 is SGHTS, CDR2 YDEGEE.